This TCR beta chain emerged from a study of CD8 T cells in Susac syndrome. With random hexamers, reverse transcription was performed on about 0.5 to 1 ug of RNA. TCRdb used MiXCR to reprocess the immunoSEQ multiplex PCR reads, holding one entry per CDR3 protein. Of around 100,000 distinct CDR3 sequences in the sample, 95% were seen once. V lost 5 bases, J lost 6 bases, and 10 bases lay in between. This CDR3 is 12 amino acids long. CDR1 is LNHNV, CDR2 YYDKDF, per germline (reference sequence). The receptor was derived from a human donor with Susac syndrome. The J gene is TRBJ1-1, the V gene TRBV15; D possibly corresponds to TRBD1 (5 bases). Sequencing was performed on CD8+ T cells from PBMCs. DNA of the CDR3: TGTGCCACCAGCGCCTGGGGGGCTGAAGCTTTCTTT. Its translation: CATSAWGAEAFF.